The next 6 T cell receptor beta chains were all read from a single sample in a study of OX40 agonist ivuxolimab in advanced cancers. Library prep was done by the immunoSEQ multiplex PCR assay. TCRdb carries this immuneACCESS record with in-frame sequences only. Its versions omit some clonotypes, under half of them owing to an unresolved V gene in the studies checked, with the rest unexplained. This sample is represented by about 120,000 clones; over 75% of them were singletons. About 0.55% of the sample lies in the top ten. The specimen comprised CD4+ or CD8+ T cells sorted from blood, sampled in a trial of the OX40 agonist ivuxolimab. These receptors were collected from an adult with an advanced solid tumor such as melanoma, head and neck, liver or kidney cancer.

The V and J genes are TRBV2 and TRBJ1-1; no clear D. V was shortened by 3 bases and J by 1 base, with 6 bases between the two germline ends. Germline V gives CDR1 SNHLY, CDR2 FYNNEI. CDR3 size: 13 residues. The CDR3 DNA is TGTGCCAGCAGTGATTACCCGAACACTGAAGCTTTCTTT. Protein product: CASSDYPNTEAFF.

The chain has TRBV29-1 and TRBJ1-2; D not certain. The V end was cut by 3 bases, the J end by 5 bases, with 7 bases between. The CDR3 spans 11 residues. Germline CDR1 reads SQVTM; CDR2 reads ANQGSEA. CDR3 sequence: CSVDLGYGYTF. DNA of the CDR3: TGCAGCGTTGATCTGGGATATGGCTACACCTTC.

The chain links TRBV7-9 to TRBJ2-3, with 9 bases lining up with TRBD1. Germline assignment: CDR1 SEHNR and CDR2 FQNEAQ (reference sequence). This CDR3 has 16 amino acids. J lost 9 bases, V lost 0 bases, and 10 bases had no gene match. The CDR3 DNA sequence: TGTGCCAGCAGCTTAGCGCAGGGACAGGGTCCTGCGACGCAGTATTTT. Protein sequence: CASSLAQGQGPATQYF.

This clone has a handful of counts. This chain uses TRBV6-5 with TRBJ1-6; no definite D call. Germline CDR1 MNHEY, CDR2 SVGAGI. This CDR3 region has 16 residues. Trimming left V 0 bases short and J 7 bases short, with 13 bases between. CDR3: CASSYSTSGGNSPLHF. CDR3 in DNA: TGTGCCAGCAGTTACTCGACAAGTGGAGGCAATTCACCCCTCCACTTT.

V is TRBV5-6 and J is TRBJ1-1, with D maybe TRBD1 (6 bases). CDR3 length: 17 amino acids. V lost 3 bases to trimming and J lost 0 bases, with 18 bases between them. Germline V gene lookup returns CDR1 SGHDT and CDR2 YYEEEE. The CDR3 region is CASSWRTAMLVNTEAFF. In nucleotides, the CDR3 is TGTGCCAGCAGCTGGAGGACAGCCATGCTAGTGAACACTGAAGCTTTCTTT.

This chain uses TRBV30 with TRBJ2-2; perhaps TRBD1 as D (6 bases). The CDR3 runs 13 residues. V was clipped by 7 bases and J by 3 bases, with 12 bases between them. The germline CDR1 and CDR2 sequences are GTSNPN and SVGIG (reference sequence). As DNA, the CDR3 is TGTGCCTCCCCAGGGGTCTACACCGGGGAGCTGTTTTTT. This sequence encodes CASPGVYTGELFF.